This TCR beta chain emerged from a study of PD-L1 blockade in urothelial cancer. Across the whole study: About 85% of the roughly 30 patients were males with bladder-origin urothelial cancer. Samples came from 3 weeks, at the second dose, and 6 weeks into treatment. Blood samples had a median of 141,255 T cells, 80,000 to 85,000 unique TCRs, and clonality around 0.08.

Each PCR reaction had synthetic TCR analog templates spiked into it. This table comes from immunoSEQ multiplex PCR, and its TCRdb copy is limited to in-frame clones, with some not included. The table records roughly 84,000 clones, 82% of them present only once. CDR1 is DFQATT and CDR2 is SNEGSKA in the germline V gene (reference sequence). The CDR3 runs 11 residues. The material was PBMCs, obtained around atezolizumab (anti-PD-L1) treatment. V is TRBV20-1 and J is TRBJ2-1, with 9 bases fitting TRBD2. The receptor was isolated from a man aged 65 to 79 with urothelial cancer. The CDR3 loop is CSPTSGNEQFF. DNA for the CDR3: TGCAGCCCAACTAGCGGGAATGAGCAGTTCTTC.